These 27 T cell receptor beta chains came from one sample sequenced in a study of tumor-infiltrating lymphocytes in primary liver carcinoma. Unsorted whole blood served as the source of blood RNA, and germline DNA was extracted as well. Total RNA (around 0.45 ug) served as template for TCR beta cDNA synthesis primed by a constant-region primer. Modified slightly, ARM-PCR produced TCR beta libraries over three nested multiplex PCR rounds. The two initial PCR rounds, approximately 10 cycles each, used TRBV1-TRBV30 forward and C-beta reverse primers. TCRdb redid the calling of the multiplex PCR reads with MiXCR, one entry per CDR3 protein. The table records about 330,000 distinct CDR3 sequences, less than 65% of them present only once. The sequenced sample consisted of peripheral blood. The receptor source for this set is a man in his forties with primary liver carcinoma and hepatitis B virus infection.

V usage is TRBV7-9 and J usage is TRBJ2-5; D possibly corresponds to TRBD2 (7 bases). There are 19 residues in the CDR3. The V gene's germline CDR1 is SEHNR and CDR2 FQNEAQ (reference sequence). V lost 5 bases to trimming and J lost 5 bases, with 30 bases between them. The CDR3 DNA reads TGTGCCAGCAGCCCCTACGTCGGGGGCGGATTGCGGGAGCGGGAGACCCAGTACTTC. Translation gives CASSPYVGGGLRERETQYF.

The chain couples TRBV21-1 to TRBJ2-7; TRBD2 is taken as the D call from the table, unchecked against the DNA. TRBV21-1 is designated a pseudogene. The CDR3 consists of 15 residues. The CDR3 DNA reads TGTGCCAGCCGATCAGCGGGAAACCTTCACTACGAGAAGTACTTC. Protein: CASRSAGNLHYEKYF.

The table lists this clonotype with a count of one. This sequence may be a read error, since a much larger clone differs from it by one base. V and J are TRBV12-3 or TRBV12-4 and TRBJ1-2, with D unresolved. Trimming removed 6 bases at V and 7 bases at J, with 21 bases between. The CDR3 contains 15 residues. The CDR3 reads CASSPEGMAKGGYTF. In DNA form, the CDR3 reads TGTGCCAGCAGCCCCGAGGGAATGGCTAAGGGTGGCTACACCTTC.

The chain recombines TRBV5-4 with TRBJ2-2; 8 nucleotides line up with TRBD2. The junction had 6 bases not matched to a gene; V was cut back by 2 bases and J by 6 bases. CDR1 and CDR2 from the germline V gene are SGHNT and YYREEE (reference sequence). The length of the CDR3 is 15 residues. The CDR3 protein is CASSLGTRAAGELFF. The CDR3 bases are TGTGCCAGCAGCTTAGGGACTAGAGCCGCCGGGGAGCTGTTTTTT.

This clonotype was observed at least ten times. The chain carries TRBV10-2 and TRBJ1-4; no definite D call. Germline assignment: CDR1 WSHSY and CDR2 SAAADI. The CDR3 loop spans 14 amino acids. With 9 bases removed from V and 4 bases from J, the gap between germline ends came to 15 bases. The CDR3 coding sequence is TGCGCCAGTAAAGACCCGTGGGGTAATGAAAAACTGTTTTTT. Its protein product is CASKDPWGNEKLFF.

This clonotype has at least ten counts. This chain uses TRBV4-2 with TRBJ2-2; 9 positions match TRBD2. Germline V lookup: CDR1 LGHNA, CDR2 YNFKEQ. There are 17 residues in the CDR3. V lost 0 bases, J lost 4 bases, and 6 bases stayed unmatched. CDR3 nucleotide sequence: TGTGCCAGCAGCCAAGAGATAGCGGGGGCGGGCACCGGGGAGCTGTTTTTT. Protein sequence: CASSQEIAGAGTGELFF.

This clonotype was observed at least ten times. The V gene is TRBV6-5, the J gene TRBJ1-5; tentatively, D is TRBD1 (6 bases). This CDR3 is built from 12 residues. CDR1 is MNHEY, CDR2 SVGAGI, per germline. V was shortened by 6 bases and J by 5 bases, with 8 bases between the two germline ends. This CDR3 reads CASRRGDQPQHF. The DNA of the CDR3 is TGTGCCAGCAGAAGGGGGGATCAGCCCCAGCATTTT.

This clonotype has ten or more counts. This chain joins TRBV6-6 and TRBJ2-7; 7 nucleotides match TRBD2. Looked up from germline, CDR1 is MNHNY and CDR2 is SVGAGI (reference sequence). The CDR3 length is 16 residues. Losses at the gene ends were 0 bases for V and 5 bases for J; bases not matched to a gene: 10. CDR3 DNA: TGTGCCAGCAGTTACTCGGATCGGCTAGCGGAGAACGAGCAGTACTTC. This translates into CASSYSDRLAENEQYF.

This clonotype showed up many times. The rearrangement uses TRBV5-4 and TRBJ1-2; TRBD1 might be the D (5 bases). Per germline, CDR1 SGHNT and CDR2 YYREEE (reference sequence). The CDR3 spans 14 residues. The V end lost 2 bases, the J end lost 7 bases, and 15 bases lay between the germline ends. CDR3 in amino acids: CASSLGLLQGGYTF. In DNA form, the CDR3 reads TGTGCCAGCAGCTTAGGGCTACTTCAGGGTGGCTACACCTTC.

The genes are TRBV5-5 and TRBJ1-2, with D perhaps TRBD1 (6 bases). Between the trimmed V and J ends, which lost 4 bases and 0 bases, there was a span of 13 bases. This CDR3 comprises 15 residues. Germline V gene data show CDR1 as SGHKS and CDR2 as YYEKEE (reference sequence). The CDR3 nucleotides read TGTGCCAGCAGCAAAGTGGGGGCAACTAACTATGGCTACACCTTC. Translated: CASSKVGATNYGYTF.

This clonotype showed up many times. This chain uses TRBV4-3 with TRBJ2-2, with unresolved D. Germline V gene sequence: CDR1 LGHNA, CDR2 YSLEER. V shed 1 base and J shed 6 bases, with 12 bases lying between them. This CDR3 comprises 15 residues. The CDR3 DNA sequence: TGCGCCAGCAGCCAAGGGGTCCGATCGTCCGGGGAGCTGTTTTTT. Amino acids: CASSQGVRSSGELFF.

As concerns this clonotype: It is likely a read error, because the conserved phenylalanine at the end of the CDR3 is missing. This chain connects TRBV4-1 to TRBJ1-4, with D uncertain. This CDR3 region has 15 residues. Germline CDR1 reads MGHRA; CDR2 reads YSYEKL. CDR3 in amino acids: CTSSQEGRQDEKLFL. CDR3 nucleotides: TGCACCAGCAGCCAAGAAGGTCGCCAGGATGAAAAACTGTTTTTA.

The chain employs TRBV11-2 and TRBJ2-3, with D unresolved. Between the trimmed V and J ends, which lost 5 bases and 9 bases, there was a span of 18 bases. CDR1 and CDR2 (germline): SGHAT, FQNNGV. The CDR3 extends over 14 amino acids. The CDR3 reads CASSPDPLAGTQYF. DNA for the CDR3: TGTGCCAGCAGCCCGGACCCTTTGGCTGGGACGCAGTATTTT.

As concerns this clonotype: A much larger clone differs by one base, so this may be a read error. The chain is built from TRBV10-3 and TRBJ1-5, with D possibly matching TRBD1 (5 bases). Germline lookup yields CDR1 ENHRY and CDR2 SYGVKD. V was pared by 4 bases and J by 4 bases, with 14 bases between. The CDR3 totals 15 residues. The CDR3 region has the DNA TGTGCCATCAGTGGATCGGACATGCAGAATCAGCCCCAGCATTTT. Its protein is CAISGSDMQNQPQHF.

Comment on this clonotype: The conserved phenylalanine or tryptophan normally closing the CDR3 is absent here, so this likely arose from a read error. The limits of the CDR3 on the DNA are not certain, so only TCRdb's listed CDR3 is given. The chain couples TRBV11-2 to TRBJ1-5. With termini counted, the CDR3 has 15 amino acids. Germline V gives CDR1 SGHAT, CDR2 FQNNGV. The CDR3 sequence: CASSSSLGGNQPRHI.

Comments on this clonotype: One junction end does not reproduce the germline sequence, and a read error may be involved. The V and J genes are TRBV11-2 and TRBJ2-7; D possibly corresponds to TRBD1 (6 bases). CDR1 and CDR2 from the germline V gene are SGHAT and FQNNGV. The CDR3 consists of 15 residues. CDR3 in amino acids: CASSLGRDTNNERYF. CDR3 nucleotides: TGTGCCAGCAGCTTAGGACGGGACACTAACAACGAGCGGTACTTC.

Worth noting for this clonotype: A single base separates this from a much larger clone, so it may be a read error. The V gene is TRBV4-1, the J gene TRBJ2-3; no clear D gene. The CDR3 consists of 11 residues. Looked up from germline, CDR1 is MGHRA and CDR2 is YSYEKL. CDR3 residues: CASKGTDTHYF. In DNA form, the CDR3 reads TGCGCCAGCAAGGGTACAGATACGCATTATTTT.

CDR3 loop: CASSLDRRDLQFF. The CDR3 DNA reads TGTGCCAGCAGTTTAGATCGGCGAGATTTGCAGTTCTTC. The rearrangement joins TRBV12-3 or TRBV12-4 to TRBJ2-1; D gene uncertain. CDR3 length: 13 amino acids. V dropped 1 base and J dropped 12 bases, with 13 bases sitting between them.

In its sample, this clonotype was seen once. The chain joins TRBV28 to TRBJ2-1, with 8 positions matching TRBD2. CDR3 size: 15 residues. Germline CDR1 MDHEN, CDR2 SYDVKM. Unmatched junction bases numbered 12, after V lost 11 bases and J lost 3 bases. Written as DNA, the CDR3 is TGTGCCTGTAAAATAAGCGGGAGTCTCTACAATGAGCAGTTCTTC. Its protein is CACKISGSLYNEQFF. The full variable domain, rest sourced from reference TRBV28 and TRBJ2-1, is DVKVTQSSRYLVKRTGEKVFLECVQDMDHENMFWYRQDPGLGLRLIYFSYDVKMKEKGDIPEGYSVSREKKERFSLILESASTNQTSMYLCACKISGSLYNEQFFGPGTRLTVL.

A word on this clonotype: A clone one base away is much larger, so this may be a read error. The chain carries TRBV12-3 or TRBV12-4 and TRBJ2-7; D gene ambiguous. This CDR3 is built from 13 residues. CDR3 sequence reads: CASSLVPAYEKYF. CDR3 in DNA: TGTGCCAGCAGTTTGGTACCTGCCTACGAGAAGTACTTC.

A remark on this clonotype: A single base separates this from a much larger clone, so it may be a read error. This chain uses TRBV5-5 with TRBJ2-7, with D tentatively TRBD1 (6 bases). V was pared by 0 bases and J by 2 bases, with 9 bases between. This CDR3 has 14 amino acids. Germline CDR1 is SGHKS and CDR2 is YYEKEE (reference sequence). CDR3 DNA: TGTGCCAGCAGCTTGGACGGACAGACCTACGAGCAGTACTTC. Encoded protein: CASSLDGQTYEQYF.

This clonotype appeared once. The missing conserved phenylalanine or tryptophan at the end of this CDR3 makes a read error likely. The chain carries TRBV6-2 or TRBV6-3 and TRBJ2-5; possibly TRBD1 for D (6 bases). Germline assignment: CDR1 MNHEY and CDR2 SVGEGT. The CDR3 consists of 13 residues. The CDR3 nucleotides are TGTGCCAACACCCGGGACACCCAAGAGAGCCAGTACTCC. Protein sequence: CANTRDTQESQYS.

The rearrangement links TRBV10-3 to TRBJ2-3; maybe TRBD1 (6 bases). In germline, CDR1 is ENHRY, CDR2 SYGVKD. Trimming pared 2 bases from V and 0 bases from J, leaving 6 bases between. CDR3 size: 14 residues. CDR3 in amino acids: CAISEDRSTDTQYF. The CDR3 DNA sequence: TGTGCCATCAGTGAGGACAGGAGCACAGATACGCAGTATTTT.

Details on this clonotype: At one end, the junction sequence differs from germline, possibly due to a read error. The chain joins TRBV11-2 to TRBJ1-1; no firm D call. The CDR3 has 13 amino acids. Germline CDR1 SGHAT, CDR2 FQNNGV. The DNA of the CDR3 is TGTGCCAGCAGCTTAGATGTCGCTACCGAAGCTTTCTTC. This codes for CASSLDVATEAFF.

Comment on this clonotype: Being one base from a much bigger clone, this may be a read error. The CDR3 ends on some other residue instead of the conserved phenylalanine or tryptophan, so this is likely a read error. The V gene is TRBV29-1, the J gene TRBJ1-1, with D possibly being TRBD1 (5 bases). Looked up from germline, CDR1 is SQVTM and CDR2 is ANQGSEA. Trimming cost V 6 bases and J 4 bases, with 9 bases left between them. The CDR3 is made up of 11 amino acids. CDR3 coding DNA: TGCAGCGTCCAGGGCAGCACTGAAGCTTTCTCT. Amino acids: CSVQGSTEAFS.

With regard to this clonotype: This clone may be a read error of a much larger clone one base away. The rearrangement links TRBV5-6 to TRBJ2-3; D ambiguous. Trimming pared 0 bases from V and 2 bases from J, leaving 10 bases between. Germline V CDR1 and CDR2: SGHDT, YYEEEE. The CDR3 length is 15 residues. CDR3 residues: CASSLGGPITDTQYF. In DNA form, the CDR3 reads TGTGCCAGCAGCTTGGGCGGCCCAATCACAGATACGCAGTATTTT.

With regard to this clonotype: Sequence at one end of the junction differs from germline and may be a read error. This chain uses TRBV5-8 with TRBJ2-1, with 13 bases matching TRBD2. Germline V gives CDR1 SGHTS, CDR2 YDEGEE. The CDR3 is 18 amino acids. The CDR3 loop reads CDSSSLGLAGVVWNEQFF. The CDR3 DNA reads as TGTGACAGCAGTTCCTTAGGACTAGCGGGAGTGGTGTGGAATGAGCAGTTCTTC.